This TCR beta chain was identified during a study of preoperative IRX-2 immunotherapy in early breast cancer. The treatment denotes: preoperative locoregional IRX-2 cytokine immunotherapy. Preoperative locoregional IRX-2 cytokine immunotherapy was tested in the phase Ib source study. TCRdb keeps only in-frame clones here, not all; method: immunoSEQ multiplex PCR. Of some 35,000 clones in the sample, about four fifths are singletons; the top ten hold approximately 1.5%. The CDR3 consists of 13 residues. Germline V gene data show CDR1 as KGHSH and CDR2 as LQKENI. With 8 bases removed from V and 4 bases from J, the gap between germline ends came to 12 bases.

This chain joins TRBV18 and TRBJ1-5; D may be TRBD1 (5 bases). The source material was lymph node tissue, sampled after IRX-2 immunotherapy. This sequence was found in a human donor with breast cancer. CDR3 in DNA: TGTGCCAGCCAGGGATACCGAAATCAGCCCCAGCATTTT. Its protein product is CASQGYRNQPQHF.